This T cell receptor (beta chain) was recorded in a study of T-cell memory formation after mild COVID-19. About this clonotype: Antigen specificity is unknown.

Whole-study results and caveats: CD4+ contracting clones were mainly CM and EM; CD8+ ones, EMRA.

From 5'RACE with constant-segment primers came TCR alpha and TCR beta cDNA libraries that carried sample barcodes and UMIs. TCRdb re-called the 5' RACE reads with MiXCR, one entry per CDR3 protein. This table has under 450,000 distinct CDR3 sequences, roughly a quarter appearing once. V was clipped by 9 bases and J by 5 bases; unmatched bases: 7. Germline V lookup: CDR1 LNHNV, CDR2 YYDKDF (reference sequence). The CDR3 extends over 13 amino acids. This chain uses TRBV15 with TRBJ2-5; 9 bases line up with TRBD1. The TCR was taken from an adult woman who had mild COVID-19 (a few samples of this study predate the infection). Cell type and time point are not known. The sample comprised PBMCs or a T cell subset sorted from them (not recorded which). The CDR3 loop reads CATQQGALETQYF. In nucleotides, the CDR3 is TGTGCCACACAACAGGGGGCCCTGGAGACCCAGTACTTC.